This entry lists 22 T cell receptor beta chains sequenced from one sample in a study of T-cell reconstitution after alpha-beta-depleted transplantation in children. Unique molecular identifiers were used to barcode this TCRbeta library. TCRdb itself ran the PCR reads through MiXCR, one entry per CDR3 protein. The top ten clones hold around 20% of a sample with 70,000 to 95,000 distinct CDR3 sequences, around 16% of them seen once. The sequences come from PBMCs, mostly from graft donor cells, collected 180 days after TCRalphabeta/CD19-depleted stem cell transplant. The receptors derive from a male patient aged 2 to 10 who had a stem cell transplant for acute lymphoblastic leukemia, so the T cells may come from the graft donor.

The chain couples TRBV12-3 or TRBV12-4 to TRBJ2-1, with unresolved D. V was cut by 2 bases and J by 0 bases, with 14 bases left in between. This CDR3 has 17 amino acids. CDR3 sequence reads: CASSLNVRLGSYNEQFF. The CDR3 bases are TGTGCCAGCAGTTTAAACGTCCGCTTAGGCTCCTACAATGAGCAGTTCTTC.

The chain joins TRBV29-1 to TRBJ2-1, with D perhaps matching TRBD1 (6 bases). This CDR3 region has 15 residues. Germline values: CDR1 SQVTM, CDR2 ANQGSEA. Between the trimmed V and J ends, which lost 2 bases and 0 bases, there was a span of 11 bases. The chain's CDR3 is CSVERSDSSYNEQFF. CDR3 DNA sequence: TGCAGCGTTGAAAGGTCGGACAGCTCCTACAATGAGCAGTTCTTC.

CDR3: CASSYSSSGLAGGRRTGELFF. CDR3 DNA: TGTGCCAGCAGTTACTCGAGCTCGGGCCTAGCGGGGGGGCGGCGTACCGGGGAGCTGTTTTTT. This chain links TRBV6-2 or TRBV6-3 with TRBJ2-2, with 12 bases matching TRBD2. Trimming at V came to 0 bases and at J to 5 bases, leaving 16 bases not matched to a gene. This CDR3 region has 21 residues. The V gene's germline CDR1 is MNHEY and CDR2 SVGEGT.

There are many counts of this clonotype. The chain couples TRBV7-2 to TRBJ2-5, with no clear D. V was pared by 6 bases and J by 5 bases, with 10 bases between. The CDR3 is made up of 12 amino acids. Germline V CDR1 and CDR2: SGHTA, FQGNSA. The CDR3 loop is CASSLVRETQYF. For the CDR3, the DNA is TGTGCCAGCAGTTTGGTTCGGGAGACCCAGTACTTC. Drawing the rest from reference TRBV7-2 and TRBJ2-5, the complete variable domain is GAGVSQSPSNKVTEKGKDVELRCDPISGHTALYWYRQSLGQGLEFLIYFQGNSAPDKSGLPSDRFSAERTGGSVSTLTIQRTQQEDSAVYLCASSLVRETQYFGPGTRLLVL.

This clonotype was observed at least ten times. The chain uses TRBV20-1 and TRBJ2-1, with no clear D. The germline V and J ends were trimmed by 3 bases and 1 base, with 7 bases remaining between them. Germline CDR1 is DFQATT and CDR2 is SNEGSKA (reference sequence). The CDR3 sequence is 13 residues long. CDR3 region: CSARVTSYNEQFF. CDR3 nucleotides: TGCAGTGCTAGGGTAACATCCTACAATGAGCAGTTCTTC.

The V gene is TRBV7-9, the J gene TRBJ2-3, with a tentative D call TRBD1 (6 bases). The germline CDR1 and CDR2 sequences are SEHNR and FQNEAQ (reference sequence). V lost 2 bases to trimming and J lost 0 bases, with 15 bases between them. CDR3 length: 17 residues. Here the CDR3 DNA reads TGTGCCAGCAGCTTACCACCGACAGGTCCTAGCACAGATACGCAGTATTTT. Amino acids: CASSLPPTGPSTDTQYF.

Only a few counts were recorded for this clonotype. The genes are TRBV5-1 and TRBJ2-7, with 9 bases identical to TRBD1. The junction had 7 bases not matched to a gene; V was cut back by 4 bases and J by 2 bases. The germline V gene has CDR1 SGHRS and CDR2 YFSETQ. This CDR3 contains 15 residues. As DNA, the CDR3 is TGCGCCAGCAGCATTGCCGGGACAGGGACCTACGAGCAGTACTTC. Its translation is CASSIAGTGTYEQYF.

This clonotype was seen a single time. This chain joins TRBV20-1 and TRBJ2-1; D perhaps matches TRBD2 (6 bases). Germline CDR1 and CDR2: DFQATT and SNEGSKA (reference sequence). With 1 base removed from V and 0 bases from J, the gap between germline ends came to 10 bases. The CDR3 spans 15 residues. The CDR3 DNA reads TGCAGTGCTAGAGTAGCGGATTCCTCCTACAATGAGCAGTTCTTC. It specifies CSARVADSSYNEQFF.

This chain connects TRBV11-2 to TRBJ1-3, with TRBD1 as a possible D gene (6 bases). The CDR3 sequence is 16 residues long. Trimming removed 3 bases at V and 3 bases at J, with 15 bases between. CDR1 SGHAT and CDR2 FQNNGV come from the germline V gene. CDR3 loop: CASSFQDRTFGNTIYF. The CDR3 DNA is TGTGCCAGCAGCTTTCAGGACAGAACCTTTGGAAACACCATATATTTT.

This clonotype was seen a handful of times. The junction departs from germline at one end; a sequencing error may be responsible. The J gene is TRBJ2-5, the V gene TRBV2; 11 bases line up with TRBD1. The CDR3 runs to 14 residues. The germline V gene has CDR1 SNHLY and CDR2 FYNNEI. CDR3 DNA: TGTGCCAGCAGTAAGGGACAGGGGGAGGGTACAATCGACTTC. It specifies CASSKGQGEGTIDF. Variable domain in full (rest from reference TRBV2 and TRBJ2-5): EPEVTQTPSHQVTQMGQEVILRCVPISNHLYFYWYRQILGQKVEFLVSFYNNEISEKSEIFDDQFSVERPDGSNFTLKIRSTKLEDSAMYFCASSKGQGEGTIDFGPGTRLLVL.

The chain has TRBV4-2 and TRBJ2-7; 7 nucleotides align to TRBD1. V shed 8 bases, J shed 3 bases, and the junction held 7 bases outside the gene matches. The CDR3 is made up of 13 amino acids. The germline gives CDR1 LGHNA, CDR2 YNFKEQ. The CDR3 region has the DNA TGTGCCAGCGGCAAGACAGGGAGCTACGAGCAGTACTTC. This codes for CASGKTGSYEQYF.

This clonotype was picked up a small number of times. This chain links TRBV5-1 with TRBJ2-2; no firm D call. The CDR3 length is 14 residues. Trimming shortened V by 5 bases and J by 1 base, and 9 bases separated the two germline ends. The germline gives CDR1 SGHRS, CDR2 YFSETQ. The chain's CDR3 is CASSQQLNTGELFF. CDR3 nucleotide sequence: TGCGCCAGCAGTCAACAGCTGAACACCGGGGAGCTGTTTTTT.

This clonotype was seen a few times. The J gene is TRBJ2-1, the V gene TRBV10-3, with TRBD2 matching over 15 bases. The germline V gene encodes CDR1 ENHRY and CDR2 SYGVKD. The CDR3 is made up of 18 amino acids. V gave up 10 bases and J gave up 10 bases; unmatched junction bases: 20. The CDR3 nucleotides are TGTGCCACGAACCCTGGACTAGCGGGGGGGCCGGGGGTGGGCGAGCAGTTCTTC. This sequence encodes CATNPGLAGGPGVGEQFF.

The rearrangement links TRBV7-4 to TRBJ1-5; D gene uncertain. Germline-derived CDR1 and CDR2 are SGHVT and SQSDAQ. The CDR3 is 16 amino acids. Trimming removed 1 base at V and 0 bases at J, with 10 bases between. CDR3 region: CASSLVGVCSNQPQHF. The CDR3 DNA follows: TGTGCCAGCAGCTTAGTGGGAGTGTGTAGCAATCAGCCCCAGCATTTT.

Only a few counts were recorded for this clonotype. The chain is built from TRBV14 and TRBJ2-1; 8 bases map to TRBD2. Germline assignment: CDR1 SGHDN and CDR2 FVKESK. The CDR3 totals 17 residues. With V trimmed by 4 bases and J by 2 bases, 10 bases remained unmatched. The chain's CDR3 is CASSPLYSGEPYNEQFF. CDR3 nucleotide sequence: TGTGCCAGCAGCCCGTTATATAGCGGGGAGCCCTACAATGAGCAGTTCTTC.

This clonotype has ten or more counts. The chain has TRBV4-1 and TRBJ2-7; D is undetermined. This CDR3 is 15 amino acids long. V shed 0 bases and J shed 6 bases, with 15 bases lying between them. CDR1 MGHRA and CDR2 YSYEKL come from the germline V gene. CDR3 DNA: TGCGCCAGCAGCCAAGAAGCAACTTTTTGGAGCGAGCAGTACTTC. Encoded protein: CASSQEATFWSEQYF.

V usage is TRBV12-3 or TRBV12-4 and J usage is TRBJ2-1; 7 positions match TRBD2. V lost 7 bases, J lost 4 bases, and 13 bases stayed unmatched. The CDR3 consists of 16 residues. The CDR3 region has the DNA TGTGCCAGCACCGACTCGGGCGGGGGACCTTACAATGAGCAGTTCTTC. It codes for CASTDSGGGPYNEQFF.

A few counts support this clonotype. This sequence joins TRBV7-6 and TRBJ2-3, with D possibly TRBD2 on 6 matching bases. Germline V gene sequence: CDR1 SGHVS, CDR2 FNYEAQ. V lost 2 bases and J 0 bases, leaving 18 bases between the germline ends. CDR3 length: 18 amino acids. This chain's CDR3 is CASSLPRRGGASTDTQYF. CDR3 nucleotides: TGTGCCAGCAGCTTACCCCGTAGGGGAGGTGCTAGCACAGATACGCAGTATTTT.

This clonotype turned up a few times. This chain links TRBV18 with TRBJ2-7, with D perhaps TRBD2 (5 bases). The CDR3 sequence is 13 residues long. Germline V lookup: CDR1 KGHSH, CDR2 LQKENI. V lost 9 bases to trimming and J lost 0 bases, with 12 bases between them. The CDR3 DNA is TGTGCCAGTTGGACTCCTAGCTCCTACGAGCAGTACTTC. It translates to CASWTPSSYEQYF.

Details on this clonotype: A much larger clone lies a single base off, so this may be a read error. This rearrangement joins TRBV24-1 to TRBJ2-6, with 7 bases fitting TRBD1. From germline, CDR1 is KGHDR and CDR2 SFDVKD. The CDR3 extends over 15 amino acids. The DNA of the CDR3 is TGTGCCACAAGTTCTACAGGGGCTGGGGCCAACGTCCTGGCTTTC. Translation gives CATSSTGAGANVLAF.

The sample holds a few counts of this clonotype. The chain has TRBV10-3 and TRBJ2-1; D gene unclear. V lost 6 bases and J lost 2, with 14 bases in between. CDR1 is ENHRY and CDR2 is SYGVKD in the germline V gene. CDR3 length equals 15 residues. The CDR3 DNA sequence: TGTGCCATCAGCGCCCACGACCCCCCCTACAATGAGCAGTTCTTC. It yields the protein CAISAHDPPYNEQFF.

This clonotype has ten or more counts. V is TRBV20-1 and J is TRBJ1-4, with D perhaps matching TRBD1 (5 bases). This CDR3 contains 13 residues. CDR1 and CDR2 (germline): DFQATT, SNEGSKA (reference sequence). V dropped 1 base and J dropped 8 bases, with 11 bases sitting between them. CDR3 DNA: TGCAGTGCTAGAGTGCCAGGGTTGGAAAAACTGTTTTTT. Its protein is CSARVPGLEKLFF.